The sequence of this TCR beta chain was determined in a study of blood T cell repertoires in COVID-19. As for the study in general: The study drew acute and convalescent COVID-19 samples from the United States, Italy and Spain. In each case, the material was cDNA or gDNA derived from T cells, B-cell-depleted T cells, or PBMCs.

In the authors' workflow: Amplification of reference gene primers was used by the study to estimate nucleated cell counts. Here immunoSEQ multiplex PCR was the method, and the copy in TCRdb shows in-frame clones only, minus some. The V and J calls and clone size are taken from that table; D and trimming were inferred from the DNA. This table holds around 160,000 clones, roughly nine tenths found once. Only a few counts were recorded for this clone. The germline gives CDR1 SGDLS, CDR2 YYNGEE. CDR3 length equals 13 residues. The V gene lost 2 bases and the J gene lost 6 bases, with 6 bases spanning the gap.

The TCR sequence derives from a man aged 18 to 29 with acute or convalescent COVID-19. The rearrangement links TRBV9 to TRBJ1-6; D uncertain. Sequenced material: peripheral blood. The CDR3 spells CASSVRFNSPLHF. The CDR3 region has the DNA TGTGCCAGCAGCGTCAGGTTTAATTCACCCCTCCACTTT.